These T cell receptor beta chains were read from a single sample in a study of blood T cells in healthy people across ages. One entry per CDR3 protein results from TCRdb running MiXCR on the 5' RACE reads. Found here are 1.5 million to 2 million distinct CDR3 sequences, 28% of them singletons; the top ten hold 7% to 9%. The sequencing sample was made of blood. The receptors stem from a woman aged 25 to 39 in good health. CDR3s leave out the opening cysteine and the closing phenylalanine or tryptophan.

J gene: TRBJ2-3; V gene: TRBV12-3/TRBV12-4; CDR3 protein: ASSLGSGTDAQY
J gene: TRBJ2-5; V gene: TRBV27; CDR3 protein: ASSPTRPPQETQY
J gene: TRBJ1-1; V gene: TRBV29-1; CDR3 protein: SVDRRNTEAF
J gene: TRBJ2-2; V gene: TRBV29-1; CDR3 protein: SVSGGYTGELF
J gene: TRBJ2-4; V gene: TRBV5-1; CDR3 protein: ASSPTVSKNIQY
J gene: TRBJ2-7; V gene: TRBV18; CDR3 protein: ASSVPGREYEQY
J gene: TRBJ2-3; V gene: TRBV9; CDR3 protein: ASSVVSTALATDTQY
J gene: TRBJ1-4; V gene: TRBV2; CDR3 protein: ASRASEYEKLF
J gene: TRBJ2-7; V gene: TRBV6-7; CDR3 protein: ATRQGFYYEQY
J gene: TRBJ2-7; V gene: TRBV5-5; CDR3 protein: ASSTGQGVYEQY
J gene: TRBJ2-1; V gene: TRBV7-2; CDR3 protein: ASRPGLDSYNEQF
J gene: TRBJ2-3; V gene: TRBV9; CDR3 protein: ASSAGTSTDTRY
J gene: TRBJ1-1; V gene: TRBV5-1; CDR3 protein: ASTREGTLNTEAF
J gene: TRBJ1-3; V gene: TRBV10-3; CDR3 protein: AIKQSSGNTIY
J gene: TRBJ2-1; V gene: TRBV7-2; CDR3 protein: ASSLSIGAYNEQF
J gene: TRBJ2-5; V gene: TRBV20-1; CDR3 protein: SAGPGQQETQY
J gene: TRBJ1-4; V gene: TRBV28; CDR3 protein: ASSLGGGRDGEKLF
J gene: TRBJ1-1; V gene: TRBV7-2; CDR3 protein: ASSLGRHMNTKAF
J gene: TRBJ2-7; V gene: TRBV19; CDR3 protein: ASSRGLAGGHLEQY
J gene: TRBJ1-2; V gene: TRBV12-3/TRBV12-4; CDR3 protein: ASSLKWTHYGYT
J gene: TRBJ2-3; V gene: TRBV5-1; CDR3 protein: ASTLRPGTQSDTQY
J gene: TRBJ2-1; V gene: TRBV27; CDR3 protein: ASSPSVEGANEQF
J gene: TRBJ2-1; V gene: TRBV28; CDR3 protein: ASRVGSEYYNEQF
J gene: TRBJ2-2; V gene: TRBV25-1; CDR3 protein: ASSESGRSTGELF
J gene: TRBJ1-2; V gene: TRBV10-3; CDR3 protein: AISEGLSYGYT
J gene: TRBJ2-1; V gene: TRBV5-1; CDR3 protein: ASSAGGTVHEQF
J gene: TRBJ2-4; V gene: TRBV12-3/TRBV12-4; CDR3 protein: ASRVQGYNEQY
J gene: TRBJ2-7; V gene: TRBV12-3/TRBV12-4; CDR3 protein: ASRGTGLGDSYEQY
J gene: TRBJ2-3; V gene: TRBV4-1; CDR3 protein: ASSPRERGNTDTQY
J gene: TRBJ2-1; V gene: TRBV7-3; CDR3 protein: ASSLGVAGLNEQF
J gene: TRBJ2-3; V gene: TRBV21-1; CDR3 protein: AMTTRALNPTQY
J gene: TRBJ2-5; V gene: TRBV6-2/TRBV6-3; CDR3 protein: ASTTSGRQETQY
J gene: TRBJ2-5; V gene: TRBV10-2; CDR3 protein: ASASLSGGYQETQY
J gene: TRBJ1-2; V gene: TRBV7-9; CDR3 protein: ASSLLGQGSGYT
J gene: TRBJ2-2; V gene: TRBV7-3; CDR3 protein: ASSFQGESNTGELF
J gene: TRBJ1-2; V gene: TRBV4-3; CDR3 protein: ASSQDRTASGYT
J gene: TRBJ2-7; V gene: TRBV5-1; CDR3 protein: ASSRLSSYEQY
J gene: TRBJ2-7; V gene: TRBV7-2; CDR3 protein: ASSPGSVYAQY
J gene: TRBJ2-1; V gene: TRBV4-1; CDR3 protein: ASSQVAGGPEGEQF
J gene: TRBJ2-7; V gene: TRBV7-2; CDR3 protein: VSSFIIRPKQY
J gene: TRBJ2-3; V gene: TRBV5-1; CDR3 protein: ASSLGPGDTQY
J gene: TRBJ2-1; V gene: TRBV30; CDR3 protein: AWSPTSGGAYEQF
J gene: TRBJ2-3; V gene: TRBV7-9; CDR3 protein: ASSEQGRDTQY
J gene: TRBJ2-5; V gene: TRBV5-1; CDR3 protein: ASSSSQRREETQY
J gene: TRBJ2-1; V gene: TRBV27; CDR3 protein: ASSPAGSHNEQF
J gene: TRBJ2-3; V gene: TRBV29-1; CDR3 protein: SVRRADTQY
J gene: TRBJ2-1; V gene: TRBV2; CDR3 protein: ASSGQGAYNEQF
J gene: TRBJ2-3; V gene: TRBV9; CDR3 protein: ASSLQGYTDTQY
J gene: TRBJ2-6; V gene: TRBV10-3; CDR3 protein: VISESGIGTPGANVLT
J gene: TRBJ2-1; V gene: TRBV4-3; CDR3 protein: ASSSIRGGSSYNEQF
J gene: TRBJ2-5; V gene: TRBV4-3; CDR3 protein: ASSNREGETQY
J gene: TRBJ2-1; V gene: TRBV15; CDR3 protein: ATSRDRGGRAYNEQF
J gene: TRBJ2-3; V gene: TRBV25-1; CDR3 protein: ASRGTSGRADTQY
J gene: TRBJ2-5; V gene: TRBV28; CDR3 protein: ASSGDREEETQY
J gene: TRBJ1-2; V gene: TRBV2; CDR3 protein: ASSESGHYGYT
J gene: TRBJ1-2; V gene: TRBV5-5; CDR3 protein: ASSLGLGGLYGYT